What follows describes a single T cell receptor beta chain. Its antigen is not identified. Each CDR3 protein is one row after TCRdb ran MiXCR on the 5' RACE reads. The table lists a few hundred thousand distinct CDR3 sequences, approximately 10% of them singletons. The source of the sample is a study of identical twins. General study results and limits: Conclusions relied on cross-sectional statistical analysis, not following the same donors.

Per germline, CDR1 KGHDR and CDR2 SFDVKD. This CDR3 spans 16 amino acids. V was shortened by 4 bases and J by 1 base, with 12 bases between the two germline ends. The source is a woman between 45 and 65 years old in good health. This chain connects TRBV24-1 to TRBJ2-2; D gene ambiguous. The sequencing sample was made of naive T cells sorted from blood. Written as DNA, the CDR3 is TGTGCCACCAGTGACTTCCGGGCCTTGAACACCGGGGAGCTGTTTTTT. It encodes CATSDFRALNTGELFF.